Sequencing of this T cell receptor (beta chain) was carried out in a study of CD8+CD57+ T cells in acquired aplastic anemia. Sequencing was done on patients that had shown CD8+CD57+ cell expansion by flow cytometry. Comment on this clonotype: The antigen is not known.

TCR beta VDJ combinations and CDR3 sequences were profiled from genomic DNA. TCRdb re-called the reads through MiXCR, storing one row per CDR3 protein. The sample shows more than 250,000 distinct CDR3 sequences, 65% to 90% of them seen only once. Points from the study as a whole: For CD8+ Simpson's diversity, patients and controls showed no significant difference.

CDR3 length equals 15 residues. V was trimmed by 3 bases and J by 16 bases, leaving 25 bases between them. Germline CDR1 reads SGHTA; CDR2 reads FQGNSA. The chain links TRBV7-2 to TRBJ2-1; D assignment may be TRBD1 or TRBD2 (7 bases each). Sequencing was performed on sorted CD4+, CD8+, or CD8+CD57+ T cells (not recorded which) from PBMCs. This TCR was sampled from a human donor with aplastic anemia. The CDR3 DNA is TGTGCCAGCAGCTTGGGCGGGGGACAGCGATCCCCCCTCTTCTTC. Protein: CASSLGGGQRSPLFF. The entire variable domain, with the rest obtained from reference TRBV7-2 and TRBJ2-1, is as follows: GAGVSQSPSNKVTEKGKDVELRCDPISGHTALYWYRQSLGQGLEFLIYFQGNSAPDKSGLPSDRFSAERTGGSVSTLTIQRTQQEDSAVYLCASSLGGGQRSPLFFGPGTRLTVL.